This TCR beta chain came from a study of T cells after yellow fever vaccination. The V end lost 3 bases, the J end lost 8 bases, and 7 bases lay between the germline ends. The CDR3 runs to 11 residues. Germline-derived CDR1 and CDR2 are SGHVS and FQNEAQ. This clonotype was observed a handful of times. Via MiXCR, TCRdb re-called the 5' RACE reads, giving one row per CDR3 protein. The data contain 500,000 to 650,000 distinct CDR3 sequences, more than 9% of them seen just once; the ten biggest clones take up approximately 15%. The receptor comes from a man aged 25-40 years who received the YFV17D yellow fever vaccine. The input for sequencing was PBMCs, taken on the day of the yellow fever booster vaccination. This rearrangement joins TRBV7-8 to TRBJ1-1; no reliable D call. The CDR3 is CASSLAREAFF. CDR3 nucleotide sequence: TGTGCCAGCAGCTTGGCGCGAGAAGCTTTCTTT.